The 8 T cell receptor beta chains given below trace back to one sample, sequenced in a study of blood T cell repertoires in COVID-19. Assay used: immunoSEQ multiplex PCR; TCRdb lists only in-frame clones, some missing. The sample contains under 250,000 clones, 83% of which appear only once. Sequencing was carried out using peripheral blood. The receptors here all came from a human donor in a cohort sampled during active COVID-19.

The chain combines TRBV6-5 with TRBJ2-7; a weak D match, TRBD2 (5 bases). Trimming took off 6 bases at V and 5 bases at J, with 14 bases between the two ends. The CDR3 spans 13 residues. CDR1 and CDR2 from the germline V gene are MNHEY and SVGAGI. The CDR3 region has the DNA TGTGCCAGCAGGAAACTAGAGTCCCACGAGCAGTACTTC. This sequence encodes CASRKLESHEQYF.

The chain combines TRBV11-3 with TRBJ2-7; tentatively, D is TRBD1 (6 bases). This CDR3 has 15 residues. V lost 0 bases to trimming and J lost 3 bases, with 12 bases between them. Looked up from germline, CDR1 is SGHNT and CDR2 is YENEEA. The DNA of the CDR3 is TGTGCCAGCAGCTTAGAGGACAGAAGGAGCTACGAGCAGTACTTC. Protein sequence: CASSLEDRRSYEQYF. The full variable domain, its missing parts supplied by reference TRBV11-3 and TRBJ2-7, is EAGVVQSPRYKIIEKKQPVAFWCNPISGHNTLYWYLQNLGQGPELLIRYENEEAVDDSQLPKDRFSAERLKGVDSTLKIQPAELGDSAVYLCASSLEDRRSYEQYFGPGTRLTVT.

This clone was recorded at least ten times. This chain uses TRBV7-9 with TRBJ2-1, with D maybe TRBD1 (6 bases). The CDR3 runs 12 residues. Germline values: CDR1 SEHNR, CDR2 FQNEAQ (reference sequence). The V end was cut by 2 bases, the J end by 9 bases, with 8 bases between. Here the CDR3 reads CASSLLGGEQFF. The CDR3 DNA follows: TGTGCCAGCAGCTTACTAGGGGGTGAGCAGTTCTTC.

The J gene is TRBJ1-1, the V gene TRBV14; D possibly corresponds to TRBD1 (5 bases). This CDR3 has 19 residues. Looked up from germline, CDR1 is SGHDN and CDR2 is FVKESK. Trimming removed 1 base at V and 5 bases at J, with 26 bases between. CDR3 in amino acids: CASSQVLDSNGRVRTEAFF. CDR3 nucleotide sequence: TGTGCCAGCAGCCAAGTTCTCGATTCAAATGGCAGGGTGAGGACTGAAGCTTTCTTT.

The DNA of the CDR3 is TGCGCCAGCAGCCAAGAGTCAGGGGGTTACGTGAAGACCCAGTACTTC. Its protein is CASSQESGGYVKTQYF. The rearrangement links TRBV4-1 to TRBJ2-5; 7 bases line up with TRBD1. The ends lost 0 bases at V and 6 bases at J; junction bases unmatched: 10. This CDR3 has 16 residues. CDR1 and CDR2 (germline): MGHRA, YSYEKL.

V is TRBV19 and J is TRBJ2-3; the match to TRBD2 covers 9 bases. The trim removed 5 bases at V and 0 bases at J, leaving 18 bases unmatched. CDR1 and CDR2 from the germline V gene are LNHDA and SQIVND (reference sequence). The CDR3 runs to 20 residues. The CDR3 DNA reads TGTGCCAGTAGTTCCCGCGGTCGGGGCGGGGGGGCCGGCAGCACAGATACGCAGTATTTT. Translating gives CASSSRGRGGGAGSTDTQYF.

Turning to this clone: Relative to the germline gene, one junction end is altered; a read error may explain this. The chain combines TRBV28 with TRBJ2-7; possibly TRBD2 for D (7 bases). Germline loops: CDR1 MDHEN, CDR2 SYDVKM. The CDR3 spans 12 residues. The CDR3 loop reads CASSLLQGGWVF. Here the CDR3 DNA reads TGTGCCAGCAGTTTGTTACAGGGAGGGTGGGTCTTC.

The chain combines TRBV5-1 with TRBJ1-1, with 7 bases lining up with TRBD1. The V segment lost 4 bases and the J segment 2 bases; nucleotides outside the gene matches: 8. Per germline, CDR1 SGHRS and CDR2 YFSETQ. The CDR3 consists of 15 residues. CDR3 amino acids: CASSPRTGTNTEAFF. CDR3 in DNA: TGCGCCAGCAGCCCCCGGACAGGTACAAACACTGAAGCTTTCTTT.